These 18 T cell receptor beta chains originate from one sample sequenced in a study of T-cell reconstitution after alpha-beta-depleted transplantation in children. The TCRbeta library incorporated unique molecular identifiers. TCRdb analysed the PCR reads with MiXCR anew, one entry per CDR3 protein. Of 200,000 to 300,000 distinct CDR3 sequences in the sample, roughly 25% are singletons; the top ten hold more than 2%. Sequenced here: PBMCs, sampled before TCRalphabeta/CD19-depleted stem cell transplant. These receptors came from a girl aged 2-9 years with Fanconi anemia, due to receive a stem cell transplant.

This clonotype was picked up many times. The chain is built from TRBV29-1 and TRBJ1-2, with D possibly TRBD1 on 5 matching bases. The germline CDR1 and CDR2 sequences are SQVTM and ANQGSEA. This CDR3 spans 12 amino acids. V was trimmed by 1 base and J by 8 bases, leaving 11 bases between them. The CDR3 nucleotides read TGCAGCGTTGAAGGCCTGACAGAGGGCTACACCTTC. This codes for CSVEGLTEGYTF.

This clonotype occurred many times. CDR3 in DNA: TGTGCCAGCAGTCCGAGGACTAGCGGGAGAGGAATTGTAAGCGATGAGCAGTTCTTC. Protein product: CASSPRTSGRGIVSDEQFF. The J gene is TRBJ2-1, the V gene TRBV12-3 or TRBV12-4; 13 bases are shared with TRBD2. Trimming took 5 bases from V and 8 from J; bases not matched to a gene: 18. CDR3 length equals 19 residues.

The V call is TRBV11-3, the J call TRBJ2-1; no definite D call. CDR3 length: 13 residues. The ends were cut back, 7 bases at V and 8 bases at J, with 15 bases in the middle. Germline V gene sequence: CDR1 SGHNT, CDR2 YENEEA. The CDR3 here is CASKLRNGDEQFF. The CDR3 coding sequence is TGTGCCAGCAAACTGCGCAATGGCGATGAGCAGTTCTTC.

The chain carries TRBV6-1 and TRBJ2-1; 10 bases agree with TRBD2. There are 16 residues in the CDR3. CDR1 MNHNS and CDR2 SASEGT come from the germline V gene. The V segment lost 5 bases and the J segment 3 bases; nucleotides outside the gene matches: 7. DNA for the CDR3: TGTGCCAGCAGTCTCTCTGCTAGCGGGGGCTACAATGAGCAGTTCTTC. Translated, it gives CASSLSASGGYNEQFF.

The CDR3 region is CASCLRLGTAQISSYEQYF. The CDR3 nucleotides read TGTGCCAGCTGTTTACGCCTCGGGACGGCCCAGATAAGCTCCTACGAGCAGTACTTC. The rearrangement uses TRBV3-1 and TRBJ2-7, with D perhaps given as TRBD1 or TRBD2 (5 bases each). Trimming removed 8 bases from V and 0 bases from J, with 29 bases in between. The CDR3 is 19 amino acids. CDR1 LGHDT and CDR2 YNNKEL come from the germline V gene (reference sequence).

This clonotype was seen a few times. The V and J genes are TRBV20-1 and TRBJ1-1; D not resolved. Germline V gene data show CDR1 as DFQATT and CDR2 as SNEGSKA (reference sequence). V dropped 4 bases and J dropped 4 bases, with 13 bases sitting between them. The CDR3 contains 13 residues. The CDR3 reads CSAKDLRSTEAFF. CDR3 nucleotides: TGCAGTGCTAAGGACCTTAGGAGCACTGAAGCTTTCTTT.

The chain has TRBV28 and TRBJ2-7, with 8 bases fitting TRBD2. The CDR3 runs 16 residues. The germline V gene encodes CDR1 MDHEN and CDR2 SYDVKM. V lost 2 bases and J lost 0; bases outside the gene matches: 6. CDR3 region: CASSLRGGGSSYEQYF. CDR3 nucleotide sequence: TGTGCCAGCAGTTTACGGGGCGGGGGGAGCTCCTACGAGCAGTACTTC.

Only a few counts were recorded for this clonotype. The chain joins TRBV25-1 to TRBJ2-5; D may correspond to TRBD1 or TRBD2 (5 bases each). The CDR3 runs to 13 residues. CDR1 is MGHDK and CDR2 is SYGVNS in the germline V gene. V dropped 2 bases and J dropped 5 bases, with 9 bases sitting between them. CDR3 DNA: TGTGCCAGCAGTGAAGAAGAGGGGGAGACCCAGTACTTC. Its protein is CASSEEEGETQYF.

This clonotype was observed at least ten times. The rearrangement links TRBV20-1 to TRBJ2-7; unclear D gene. Trimming left V 1 base short and J 0 bases short, with 7 bases between. This CDR3 has 13 amino acids. Germline V lookup: CDR1 DFQATT, CDR2 SNEGSKA (reference sequence). This CDR3 reads CSARGKSSYEQYF. The CDR3 coding sequence is TGCAGTGCTAGAGGAAAGAGCTCCTACGAGCAGTACTTC.

In this sample, this clonotype turned up a few times. The chain has TRBV29-1 and TRBJ1-2; TRBD1 might be the D (5 bases). Germline CDR1 SQVTM, CDR2 ANQGSEA. Between the trimmed V and J ends, which lost 4 bases and 6 bases, there was a span of 18 bases. This CDR3 is built from 14 residues. CDR3 nucleotide sequence: TGCAGCGTTGGTAGGGAAGGGGAGAGAAATGGCTACACCTTC. Amino acid sequence: CSVGREGERNGYTF. Looking up the rest from reference TRBV29-1 and TRBJ1-2 gives the full variable domain: SAVISQKPSRDICQRGTSLTIQCQVDSQVTMMFWYRQQPGQSLTLIATANQGSEATYESGFVIDKFPISRPNLTFSTLTVSNMSPEDSSIYLCSVGREGERNGYTFGSGTRLTVV.

The chain recombines TRBV20-1 with TRBJ1-5; perhaps TRBD1 as D (6 bases). Trimming took off 5 bases at V and 1 base at J, with 12 bases between the two ends. The CDR3 has 14 amino acids. Germline V gene sequence: CDR1 DFQATT, CDR2 SNEGSKA (reference sequence). Written as DNA, the CDR3 is TGCAGTGCTCACCGACAGGCAAGCAATCAGCCCCAGCATTTT. Residues: CSAHRQASNQPQHF.

The chain recombines TRBV5-5 with TRBJ1-1, with no clear D. Germline V CDR1 and CDR2: SGHKS, YYEKEE (reference sequence). V was shortened by 1 base and J by 0 bases, with 7 bases between the two germline ends. The CDR3 runs to 14 residues. The CDR3: CASSLWFMNTEAFF. The DNA for the CDR3 is TGTGCCAGCAGCTTGTGGTTCATGAACACTGAAGCTTTCTTT. The full variable domain, in which reference TRBV5-5 and TRBJ1-1 provide the parts outside the CDR3, is DAGVTQSPTHLIKTRGQQVTLRCSPISGHKSVSWYQQVLGQGPQFIFQYYEKEERGRGNFPDRFSARQFPNYSSELNVNALLLGDSALYLCASSLWFMNTEAFFGQGTRLTVV.

This clonotype was counted between two and nine times. An end of the junction does not agree with germline; a read error may underlie this. V usage is TRBV6-5 and J usage is TRBJ2-5, with D perhaps TRBD1 or TRBD2 (5 bases each). Germline lookup yields CDR1 MNHEY and CDR2 SVGAGI. This CDR3 contains 13 residues. Here the CDR3 DNA reads TGTGCCAGCAGTTACTGGGACCAGGAGACCCAGTACTTC. Translated: CASSYWDQETQYF.

This clonotype was found many times. The rearrangement joins TRBV29-1 to TRBJ2-1, with D unresolved. V was pared by 2 bases and J by 13 bases, with 9 bases between. The CDR3 length is 10 residues. Germline V gene sequence: CDR1 SQVTM, CDR2 ANQGSEA. The DNA for the CDR3 is TGCAGCGTTGAATTAGGGTTTCAGTTCTTC. The encoded protein is CSVELGFQFF.

This clonotype was picked up many times. V usage is TRBV12-3 or TRBV12-4 and J usage is TRBJ1-2; 7 bases are shared with TRBD1. The length of the CDR3 is 13 residues. V lost 5 bases, J lost 3 bases, and 3 bases stayed unmatched. DNA for the CDR3: TGTGCCAGCAGTCCAACAGGGGACTATGGCTACACCTTC. Translation gives CASSPTGDYGYTF.

V usage is TRBV28 and J usage is TRBJ2-1; no clear D. In germline, CDR1 is MDHEN, CDR2 SYDVKM. The CDR3 runs 15 residues. V was pared by 3 bases and J by 2 bases, with 11 bases between. The CDR3 protein is CASSLGGPPYNEQFF. CDR3 sequence (DNA): TGTGCCAGCAGTTTGGGCGGCCCGCCCTACAATGAGCAGTTCTTC.

The table lists this clonotype with many counts. This sequence joins TRBV29-1 and TRBJ2-7; 9 bases line up with TRBD1. The trim removed 6 bases at V and 2 bases at J, leaving 2 bases unmatched. CDR1 and CDR2 from the germline V gene are SQVTM and ANQGSEA. The CDR3 runs 12 residues. The CDR3 nucleotides read TGCAGCGTGCGGGACAGGGCCTACGAGCAGTACTTC. It codes for CSVRDRAYEQYF.

There are many counts of this clonotype. V and J are TRBV27 and TRBJ2-1; D unresolved. CDR1 MNHEY and CDR2 SMNVEV come from the germline V gene (reference sequence). The CDR3 has 13 amino acids. Trimming left V 5 bases short and J 6 bases short, with 11 bases between. CDR3 bases: TGTGCCAGCAGTAGACTCCAATCCAATGAGCAGTTCTTC. Amino acids: CASSRLQSNEQFF.